A selection of T cell receptor beta chains follows, all from one sample in a study of blood T cell repertoires in COVID-19. Some clones are missing from TCRdb's copy, which holds only in-frame ones; the method was immunoSEQ multiplex PCR. This sample yields 40,000 to 50,000 clones, of which 86% are seen a single time; roughly 3% belongs to the top ten. The sequencing sample was made of PBMCs or T cells enriched from blood (not recorded which). These receptors were taken from a woman aged 45-60 years who had recovered from COVID-19. Each CDR3 is given with its conserved first and last residue. The D gene is left open where the match is weak. The size of a clone is reported for some rows only, either as once, few or many, or as a class for expanded clones.

v_gene,d_gene,abundance,j_gene,CDR3aa,CDR3nt
TRBV28,-,-,TRBJ2-7,CASINTGENSYEQYF,TGTGCCAGCATTAATACCGGGGAAAACTCCTACGAGCAGTACTTC
TRBV30,-,-,TRBJ1-1,CAWSGQMNTEAFF,TGTGCCTGGAGTGGACAGATGAACACTGAAGCTTTCTTT
TRBV4-1,-,-,TRBJ2-7,CASSQVSRGRNEQYF,TGCGCCAGCAGCCAAGTCTCCAGGGGCAGGAACGAGCAGTACTTC
TRBV2,-,-,TRBJ1-2,CASSEQGKAYGYTF,TGTGCCAGCAGTGAACAGGGGAAGGCCTATGGCTACACCTTC
TRBV2,-,-,TRBJ1-5,CASSWENGGNQPQHF,TGTGCCAGCAGTTGGGAGAATGGGGGCAATCAGCCCCAGCATTTT
TRBV11-2,-,-,TRBJ1-6,CASSLVAGKRNSPLHF,TGTGCCAGCAGCTTAGTAGCAGGGAAACGTAATTCACCCCTCCACTTT
TRBV19,-,-,TRBJ1-1,CATSLGRGVTTEAFF,TGTGCCACATCCCTGGGGAGGGGAGTTACCACTGAAGCTTTCTTT
TRBV14,TRBD1,once,TRBJ1-1,CASSPQGVQAFF,TGTGCCAGCAGCCCGCAGGGGGTCCAAGCTTTCTTT
TRBV28,TRBD2,-,TRBJ2-1,CASRTPAGTSGRNEQFF,TGTGCCAGCCGCACGCCCGCCGGGACTAGCGGGAGAAATGAGCAGTTCTTC
TRBV7-9,TRBD2,-,TRBJ2-3,CASYASGSTDTQYF,TGTGCCAGCTACGCTAGCGGGAGCACAGATACGCAGTATTTT
TRBV27,TRBD2,medium-sized,TRBJ2-1,CASRGTSGSVYEQFF,TGTGCCAGCAGGGGGACTAGCGGGAGTGTCTATGAGCAGTTCTTC
TRBV7-2,-,-,TRBJ1-5,CASSLQGLLVEPQHF,TGTGCCAGCAGCCTTCAGGGCCTTTTAGTTGAGCCCCAGCATTTT
TRBV5-4,-,-,TRBJ1-1,CASSPAGGKAEAFF,TGTGCCAGCAGCCCTGCGGGGGGCAAGGCTGAAGCTTTCTTT
TRBV18,-,-,TRBJ1-2,CASSRLRELYGYTF,TGTGCCAGCTCACGGTTGAGAGAGCTCTATGGCTACACCTTC
TRBV27,-,-,TRBJ2-1,CASSLGSSYNEQFF,TGTGCCAGCAGTTTAGGCAGCTCCTACAATGAGCAGTTCTTC
TRBV7-9,-,-,TRBJ2-3,CASNTHMGQTTDTQYF,TGTGCCAGCAACACCCATATGGGACAAACCACAGATACGCAGTATTTT
TRBV4-1,-,-,TRBJ1-4,CASRTAPATNEKLFF,TGCGCCAGCAGGACAGCGCCCGCAACTAATGAAAAACTGTTTTTT
TRBV5-4,-,-,TRBJ1-6,CASSTHTVPNSPLHF,TGTGCCAGCAGCACCCATACAGTTCCGAATTCACCCCTCCACTTT
TRBV3-1/TRBV3-2,-,-,TRBJ1-1,CASRDGQSRSTEAFF,TGTGCCAGCAGGGATGGGCAAAGCCGTAGCACTGAAGCTTTCTTT
TRBV3-1/TRBV3-2,-,-,TRBJ2-2,CASSQLPNTGELFF,TGTGCCAGCAGCCAACTACCGAACACCGGGGAGCTGTTTTTT
TRBV5-8,TRBD2,-,TRBJ2-5,CASSSVILGTSGKETQYF,TGTGCCAGCAGCTCCGTAATCCTTGGGACTAGCGGGAAAGAGACCCAGTACTTC
TRBV2,-,-,TRBJ1-1,CASSNVPGVEAFF,TGTGCCAGCAGCAACGTTCCAGGGGTTGAAGCTTTCTTT
TRBV24-1,TRBD1,-,TRBJ2-1,CATSDRDRVGEQFF,TGTGCCACCAGTGACCGTGACAGGGTGGGTGAGCAGTTCTTC
TRBV18,-,-,TRBJ2-7,CASSPSTYEQYF,TGTGCCAGCTCACCCTCCACTTACGAGCAGTACTTC
TRBV12-3/TRBV12-4,-,-,TRBJ1-6,CASSLYASSPLHF,TGTGCCAGCAGTTTATATGCGAGTTCACCCCTCCACTTT
TRBV4-2,TRBD2,-,TRBJ2-1,CASSQVYRTSAGYNEQFF,TGTGCCAGCAGCCAAGTATACCGGACTAGCGCAGGGTACAATGAGCAGTTCTTC
TRBV6-5,-,once,TRBJ2-3,CASSDQAPSTDTQYF,TGTGCCAGCAGCGATCAGGCCCCTAGCACAGATACGCAGTATTTT
TRBV12-3/TRBV12-4,-,few,TRBJ2-2,CASSTGRTGELFF,TGTGCCAGCAGTACAGGGCGCACCGGGGAGCTGTTTTTT
TRBV4-2,TRBD2,few,TRBJ2-7,CASSQEWGRGYEQYF,TGTGCCAGCAGCCAAGAGTGGGGGAGGGGCTACGAGCAGTACTTC
TRBV7-9,TRBD1,-,TRBJ1-4,CASSPDRGSATNEKLFF,TGTGCCAGCAGCCCGGACAGGGGGAGTGCAACTAATGAAAAACTGTTTTTT
TRBV29-1,TRBD2,few,TRBJ2-7,CSVAGTSRMEQYF,TGCAGCGTTGCCGGGACTAGTCGTATGGAGCAGTACTTC
TRBV18,TRBD1,once,TRBJ1-4,CASSPGTGNEKLFF,TGTGCCAGCTCGCCTGGGACAGGAAATGAAAAACTGTTTTTT
TRBV5-4,TRBD1,-,TRBJ2-6,CASSSLGQGSLSGANVLTF,TGTGCCAGCAGCTCCTTGGGACAGGGATCTCTCTCTGGGGCCAACGTCCTGACTTTC
TRBV7-2,-,-,TRBJ1-5,CASSYGGRQPQHF,TGTGCCAGCAGCTATGGAGGGCGACAGCCCCAGCATTTT
TRBV3-1/TRBV3-2,TRBD2,-,TRBJ2-2,CASSPPRGGVAGELFF,TGTGCCAGCAGCCCTCCCCGCGGGGGGGTGGCCGGGGAGCTGTTTTTT
TRBV7-2,-,-,TRBJ2-7,CASSLAGGAAYEQYF,TGTGCCAGCAGCTTAGCGGGAGGCGCGGCCTACGAGCAGTACTTC
TRBV19,TRBD1,-,TRBJ1-2,CASRKTGSNYGYTF,TGTGCCAGCCGTAAGACAGGGAGTAACTATGGCTACACCTTC
TRBV7-2,TRBD1,-,TRBJ1-2,CASSSPGQGGAGSYGYTF,TGTGCCAGCAGCTCCCCGGGACAGGGAGGGGCCGGCTCCTATGGCTACACCTTC
TRBV4-3,-,-,TRBJ2-3,CASSQELRLASTTQYF,TGCGCCAGCAGCCAAGAGCTCAGGCTAGCGAGCACTACGCAGTATTTT
TRBV5-1,-,few,TRBJ1-2,CASSFGTYRPGYTF,TGCGCCAGCAGCTTCGGGACTTACCGGCCTGGCTACACCTTC
TRBV19,-,-,TRBJ1-5,CASSPRGQPQHF,TGTGCCAGTAGTCCAAGAGGGCAGCCCCAGCATTTT
TRBV19,-,once,TRBJ2-7,CASSIKEGPYEQYF,TGTGCCAGTAGTATAAAGGAGGGCCCTTACGAGCAGTACTTC
TRBV2,TRBD2,-,TRBJ2-1,CASSEVGTSVTEQFF,TGTGCCAGCAGTGAAGTGGGGACTAGCGTCACTGAGCAGTTCTTC
TRBV9,-,-,TRBJ1-1,CASSAMTGRTEAFF,TGTGCCAGCAGCGCCATGACGGGGAGGACTGAAGCTTTCTTT
TRBV7-2,-,-,TRBJ1-2,CASSSLPWEARYGYTF,TGTGCCAGCAGCTCGTTACCCTGGGAGGCCCGCTATGGCTACACCTTC
TRBV28,-,-,TRBJ1-2,CASSLQGPDYGYTF,TGTGCCAGCAGTTTACAGGGGCCGGACTATGGCTACACCTTC
TRBV7-2,TRBD2,once,TRBJ2-2,CASSLGFLAGANTGELFF,TGTGCCAGCAGCTTGGGCTTCCTAGCGGGGGCGAACACCGGGGAGCTGTTTTTT
TRBV7-2,-,once,TRBJ2-1,CASSLGSIDEQFF,TGTGCCAGCAGCTTAGGGAGTATCGATGAGCAGTTCTTC
TRBV2,TRBD1,-,TRBJ1-4,CASSEQGAEKLFF,TGTGCCAGCAGTGAACAGGGGGCGGAAAAACTGTTTTTT
TRBV6-2/TRBV6-3,-,-,TRBJ2-6,CASSYTGPGANVLTF,TGTGCCAGCAGTTATACGGGTCCTGGGGCCAACGTCCTGACTTTC
TRBV5-5,TRBD1,-,TRBJ2-5,CASSLVGDSQETQYF,TGTGCCAGCAGCTTGGTTGGGGACAGCCAAGAGACCCAGTACTTC
TRBV7-8,-,-,TRBJ1-6,CASSLRTASSSYNSPLHF,TGTGCCAGCAGCTTACGGACTGCGTCAAGCTCCTATAATTCACCCCTCCACTTT
TRBV19,-,-,TRBJ1-2,CASYFNYGYTF,TGTGCCAGTTATTTCAACTATGGCTACACCTTC